One TCR beta chain is described in this entry. This sample is drawn from a study of cytomegalovirus exposure and HLA in healthy donors. Germline-derived CDR1 and CDR2 are SGHDN and FVKESK. The CDR3 has 16 amino acids. Trimming at V came to 1 base and at J to 4 bases, leaving 9 bases not matched to a gene. PCR was performed using 60 Vbeta and 13 Jbeta primers. Generated by immunoSEQ multiplex PCR, the TCRdb table keeps only in-frame clones and is missing some. Among 95,000 to 150,000 clones listed, about 81% were seen once. The chain couples TRBV14 to TRBJ1-2; TRBD1 matches 7 bases. The sample taken for sequencing was PBMCs. The source of this sequence is a woman aged 45-59 years in good health and CMV-seropositive. The CDR3 coding sequence is TGTGCCAGCAGCCAAGTCGTAGGGGGCCCCTCCTATGGCTACACCTTC. This translates into CASSQVVGGPSYGYTF.